A selection of T cell receptor beta chains follows, all from one sample in a study of T-cell reconstitution after alpha-beta-depleted transplantation in children. TCRdb independently ran MiXCR on the PCR reads; one entry per CDR3 protein. The sample carries tens of thousands of distinct CDR3 sequences, 44% recorded once. The source was PBMCs, mostly from graft donor cells, collected 360 days after TCRalphabeta/CD19-depleted stem cell transplant. These receptors were obtained from a male patient between 5 and 17 years old who had a stem cell transplant for acute lymphoblastic leukemia, so the T cells may come from the graft donor. Each CDR3 is given without its conserved first and last residue. Each record gives: J gene, clone size, V gene, CDR3 length, CDR3 protein. Expanded clones get a size class; other rows say once, few or many, or leave the size out.

J: TRBJ2-2
size: NA
V: TRBV9
length: 15
CDR3: ASSASRDRVGSGELF

J: TRBJ2-1
size: few
V: TRBV12-3/TRBV12-4
length: 11
CDR3: ASSFWTDNEQF

J: TRBJ2-7
size: NA
V: TRBV20-1
length: 12
CDR3: SASLVGGQYEQY

J: TRBJ2-1
size: NA
V: TRBV20-1
length: 13
CDR3: SAWTPVGGGNEQF

J: TRBJ2-3
size: NA
V: TRBV7-8
length: 11
CDR3: ASSLEGPDTQY

J: TRBJ2-7
size: few
V: TRBV11-2
length: 9
CDR3: ASSKAYEQY

J: TRBJ2-1
size: NA
V: TRBV12-3/TRBV12-4
length: 16
CDR3: ASRPGLGANRGYNEQF

J: TRBJ2-2
size: NA
V: TRBV29-1
length: 15
CDR3: SARTVVGGLNTGELF

J: TRBJ1-3
size: NA
V: TRBV12-3/TRBV12-4
length: 13
CDR3: ASSLLASSGNTIY

J: TRBJ1-2
size: NA
V: TRBV12-3/TRBV12-4
length: 13
CDR3: ASSLRGGLNYGYT

J: TRBJ2-3
size: few
V: TRBV12-3/TRBV12-4
length: 13
CDR3: ASHIGVTGTDTQY

J: TRBJ2-1
size: few
V: TRBV29-1
length: 14
CDR3: SVVTRPGTGGIEQF

J: TRBJ2-1
size: NA
V: TRBV28
length: 13
CDR3: ASIPNRGGYNEQF

J: TRBJ2-2
size: NA
V: TRBV7-2
length: 14
CDR3: ASSLRSGRSTGELF

J: TRBJ2-1
size: NA
V: TRBV7-3
length: 14
CDR3: ASSYLTGGSYNEQF

J: TRBJ2-7
size: once
V: TRBV27
length: 12
CDR3: ASSLILGSYEQY

J: TRBJ2-2
size: NA
V: TRBV28
length: 10
CDR3: ASRGASGELF

J: TRBJ2-5
size: few
V: TRBV14
length: 12
CDR3: ASSQGYDRGMGV

J: TRBJ2-6
size: NA
V: TRBV7-6
length: 18
CDR3: ASSLRGGRATSSGANVLT

J: TRBJ1-2
size: NA
V: TRBV20-1
length: 11
CDR3: SARDWESYGYT

J: TRBJ2-7
size: NA
V: TRBV12-3/TRBV12-4
length: 14
CDR3: ASSLGTERGLYEQY

J: TRBJ2-2
size: NA
V: TRBV29-1
length: 11
CDR3: SVESGNTGELF

J: TRBJ2-7
size: NA
V: TRBV4-2
length: 13
CDR3: ASSQASGRSYEQY

J: TRBJ2-7
size: few
V: TRBV29-1
length: 13
CDR3: SVELRDPFSYEQY

J: TRBJ2-2
size: NA
V: TRBV28
length: 11
CDR3: ASSLDGTGELF

J: TRBJ1-3
size: NA
V: TRBV4-3
length: 15
CDR3: ASSPAPRVLVGNTIY

J: TRBJ2-5
size: NA
V: TRBV7-2
length: 13
CDR3: ASKDRVWNQETQY

J: TRBJ2-2
size: few
V: TRBV28
length: 9
CDR3: ASTHTGELF

J: TRBJ1-2
size: few
V: TRBV29-1
length: 13
CDR3: SASLGGTEPYGYT

J: TRBJ2-7
size: NA
V: TRBV7-9
length: 13
CDR3: ASSSTRIIPYEQY

J: TRBJ2-7
size: NA
V: TRBV13
length: 14
CDR3: ASSLSPTGGSYEQY

J: TRBJ1-1
size: NA
V: TRBV7-8
length: 13
CDR3: ASSLADHRDTEAF

J: TRBJ1-5
size: many
V: TRBV20-1
length: 14
CDR3: SASRAGGRGNQPQH

J: TRBJ2-1
size: few
V: TRBV13
length: 14
CDR3: ASSPLASSSYNEQF

J: TRBJ2-1
size: few
V: TRBV6-1
length: 14
CDR3: ASSPQLAGLYNEQF

J: TRBJ2-7
size: few
V: TRBV5-6
length: 12
CDR3: ASSPGTTAYEQY

J: TRBJ1-5
size: NA
V: TRBV5-1
length: 10
CDR3: ASLFVNQPQH

J: TRBJ2-3
size: NA
V: TRBV4-2
length: 13
CDR3: ASSQAAGVRDTQY